The 21 T cell receptor beta chains presented below share a single source sample, sequenced in a study of cytomegalovirus exposure and HLA in healthy donors. PCR was performed using 60 Vbeta and 13 Jbeta primers. TCRdb's copy holds only in-frame clones and misses some; the assay was immunoSEQ multiplex PCR. The table has 150,000 to 200,000 clones, around nine tenths seen once. The source material was PBMCs. The receptors derive from a woman younger than 35 in good health and CMV-seronegative.

The J gene is TRBJ2-7, the V gene TRBV5-4, with a tentative D call TRBD1 (6 bases). The germline gives CDR1 SGHNT, CDR2 YYREEE (reference sequence). CDR3 length equals 14 residues. The V end was cut by 2 bases, the J end by 3 bases, with 12 bases between. Here the CDR3 DNA reads TGTGCCAGCAGCTTCGGTTCAGGGGACTACGAGCAGTACTTC. Protein sequence: CASSFGSGDYEQYF.

The rearrangement uses TRBV30 and TRBJ2-1; no reliable D call. Germline V gene data show CDR1 as GTSNPN and CDR2 as SVGIG (reference sequence). CDR3 length equals 14 residues. Trimming pared 3 bases from V and 0 bases from J, leaving 9 bases between. In DNA, the CDR3 is TGTGCCTGGAGAAACTTGAACTCCTACAATGAGCAGTTCTTC. As protein: CAWRNLNSYNEQFF.

The V and J genes are TRBV7-8 and TRBJ2-5; D unresolved. Trimming removed 6 bases from V and 0 bases from J, with 14 bases in between. CDR1 is SGHVS, CDR2 FQNEAQ, per germline. CDR3 size: 15 residues. This chain's CDR3 is CASRPKDMYQETQYF. The CDR3 DNA sequence: TGTGCCAGCAGACCTAAAGACATGTACCAAGAGACCCAGTACTTC.

This clone was counted once. CDR3 bases: TGTGCCAGCAGTCACCGGACAGGGACCTACGAGCAGTACTTC. This gives the protein CASSHRTGTYEQYF. V usage is TRBV27 and J usage is TRBJ2-5, with 8 nucleotides matching TRBD1. The tail of the sequence fits TRBJ2-7 better, so the J call may be wrong. CDR1 and CDR2 (germline): MNHEY, SMNVEV (reference sequence). The CDR3 has 14 residues.

Only a few counts were recorded for this clone. This chain joins TRBV4-1 and TRBJ2-1; 11 bases map to TRBD2. V lost 4 bases to trimming and J lost 0 bases; unmatched junction nucleotides: 11. Looked up from germline, CDR1 is MGHRA and CDR2 is YSYEKL. The CDR3 is 19 residues long. CDR3 region: CASSPLGLAGPSSYNEQFF. The CDR3 bases are TGCGCCAGCAGCCCGCTAGGACTAGCGGGCCCCAGCTCCTACAATGAGCAGTTCTTC.

The chain recombines TRBV11-3 with TRBJ1-1; 8 bases match TRBD1. The V gene end was trimmed by 5 bases and the J gene end by 4 bases; junction bases not matched to a gene: 9. CDR1 is SGHNT, CDR2 YENEEA, per germline. This CDR3 region has 15 residues. The CDR3 spells CASSPGGTGGTEAFF. CDR3 sequence (DNA): TGTGCCAGCAGCCCAGGAGGAACAGGGGGCACTGAAGCTTTCTTT.

CDR3 in DNA: TGTGCCAGCAGTTTTCCCGGGAGCAATCAGCCCCAGCATTTT. Translation gives CASSFPGSNQPQHF. The chain has TRBV28 and TRBJ1-5; D remains ambiguous. The CDR3 consists of 14 residues. V lost 3 bases and J 1 base, leaving 7 bases between the germline ends. Germline lookup yields CDR1 MDHEN and CDR2 SYDVKM.

This chain connects TRBV2 to TRBJ1-2; the D gene is possibly TRBD1 (5 bases). Germline V gene sequence: CDR1 SNHLY, CDR2 FYNNEI. Deletions cut 8 bases from V and 4 bases from J, with 11 bases between. The CDR3 consists of 12 residues. The CDR3 nucleotides are TGTGCCAGCTCCAGGGCCGTCTATGGCTACACCTTC. This encodes CASSRAVYGYTF.

This chain links TRBV6-6 with TRBJ1-3; a weak D match, TRBD1 (5 bases). Germline V CDR1 and CDR2: MNHNY, SVGAGI (reference sequence). The germline V and J ends were trimmed by 5 bases and 0 bases, with 11 bases remaining between them. This CDR3 has 15 residues. The DNA of the CDR3 is TGTGCCAGCAGTCGCAGGGAAGACTCTGGAAACACCATATATTTT. It encodes CASSRREDSGNTIYF.

The V and J genes are TRBV28 and TRBJ2-7; maybe TRBD1 (5 bases). Germline loops: CDR1 MDHEN, CDR2 SYDVKM. The length of the CDR3 is 12 residues. V gave up 5 bases and J gave up 7 bases, with 12 bases separating them. CDR3 coding DNA: TGTGCCAGCAGTGGACAAACGATAGAGCAGTACTTC. Protein product: CASSGQTIEQYF.

The rearrangement joins TRBV5-1 to TRBJ1-1, with TRBD1 matching over 8 bases. Unmatched junction bases numbered 10, after V lost 0 bases and J lost 3 bases. CDR1 is SGHRS, CDR2 YFSETQ, per germline. CDR3 length: 17 amino acids. The CDR3 region is CASSLESGGYMDTEAFF. CDR3 DNA: TGCGCCAGCAGCTTGGAGTCAGGGGGCTATATGGACACTGAAGCTTTCTTT.

This clone was observed a few times. Other DNA sequences within the sample encode an identical CDR3. This rearrangement joins TRBV5-1 to TRBJ1-4, with a possible D match to TRBD1 (6 bases). CDR1 and CDR2 from the germline V gene are SGHRS and YFSETQ. The CDR3 contains 16 residues. The ends were cut back, 3 bases at V and 8 bases at J, with 20 bases in the middle. The CDR3 coding sequence is TGCGCCAGCAGCTCGATAAGACAGGCTAGTTTAGAAAAACTGTTTTTT. It translates to CASSSIRQASLEKLFF. The full variable domain, rest sourced from reference TRBV5-1 and TRBJ1-4, is KAGVTQTPRYLIKTRGQQVTLSCSPISGHRSVSWYQQTPGQGLQFLFEYFSETQRNKGNFPGRFSGRQFSNSRSEMNVSTLELGDSALYLCASSSIRQASLEKLFFGSGTQLSVL.

The chain carries TRBV5-1 and TRBJ2-5; 7 bases line up with TRBD2. In germline, CDR1 is SGHRS, CDR2 YFSETQ. Unmatched junction bases numbered 10, after V lost 0 bases and J lost 8 bases. There are 15 residues in the CDR3. CDR3 residues: CASSLGVGGSLTQYF. DNA for the CDR3: TGCGCCAGCAGCTTGGGGGTCGGCGGGAGCCTAACCCAGTACTTC.

J is TRBJ2-7 and V is TRBV5-1; 9 bases agree with TRBD1. This CDR3 is built from 15 residues. Trimming removed 3 bases from V and 5 bases from J; junction bases left unmatched: 9. The germline gives CDR1 SGHRS, CDR2 YFSETQ. CDR3 coding DNA: TGCGCCAGCAGCTGGACAGGGGAGCATGGGGACGAGCAGTACTTC. As protein: CASSWTGEHGDEQYF.

The chain is built from TRBV27 and TRBJ1-5; tentatively, D is TRBD1 (5 bases). CDR3 length: 12 residues. V lost 6 bases and J lost 5, with 8 bases in between. Looked up from germline, CDR1 is MNHEY and CDR2 is SMNVEV (reference sequence). Here the CDR3 DNA reads TGTGCCAGCAGAGGGGTGGATCAGCCCCAGCATTTT. Its translation is CASRGVDQPQHF.

V gene TRBV5-1 combines with J gene TRBJ2-7; TRBD2 agrees at 7 bases. Germline V lookup: CDR1 SGHRS, CDR2 YFSETQ. The length of the CDR3 is 14 residues. J was trimmed by 4 bases and V by 4 bases; bases with no gene match: 8. The CDR3 is CASSLGRGGYEQYF. CDR3 nucleotide sequence: TGCGCCAGCAGCCTTGGGAGGGGTGGTTACGAGCAGTACTTC. Combining the CDR3 with reference TRBV5-1 and TRBJ2-7 gives the whole variable domain KAGVTQTPRYLIKTRGQQVTLSCSPISGHRSVSWYQQTPGQGLQFLFEYFSETQRNKGNFPGRFSGRQFSNSRSEMNVSTLELGDSALYLCASSLGRGGYEQYFGPGTRLTVT.

The chain joins TRBV19 to TRBJ1-5; 7 positions agree with TRBD1. The germline V gene has CDR1 LNHDA and CDR2 SQIVND (reference sequence). The V segment lost 3 bases and the J segment 9 bases; nucleotides outside the gene matches: 11. The CDR3 totals 15 residues. CDR3 in amino acids: CASSIGGGNLRPQHF. CDR3 DNA: TGTGCCAGTAGTATCGGAGGGGGCAACTTAAGGCCCCAGCATTTT.

The chain employs TRBV2 and TRBJ2-5; D is perhaps TRBD2 (7 bases). The germline CDR1 and CDR2 sequences are SNHLY and FYNNEI. CDR3 size: 14 residues. The V and J ends lost 1 base and 4 bases respectively, with 10 bases between them. This CDR3 is CASSEGGGRETQYF. In DNA form, the CDR3 reads TGTGCCAGCAGTGAAGGGGGGGGCCGAGAGACCCAGTACTTC.

This clone was seen only once. The chain uses TRBV28 and TRBJ1-1; 7 positions agree with TRBD1. The V gene's germline CDR1 is MDHEN and CDR2 SYDVKM. The CDR3 runs 16 residues. V shed 7 bases and J 1 base; nucleotides not matched to a gene: 12. The CDR3 spells CASIGGGLEKNTEAFF. The CDR3 DNA sequence: TGTGCCAGCATCGGAGGGGGCCTTGAGAAGAACACTGAAGCTTTCTTT.

V gene TRBV5-1 combines with J gene TRBJ2-1, with D perhaps matching TRBD2 (5 bases). The V gene's germline CDR1 is SGHRS and CDR2 YFSETQ. V lost 0 bases, J lost 0 bases, and 13 bases lay in between. CDR3 size: 17 residues. The CDR3 DNA sequence: TGCGCCAGCAGCTTGGCGTCCGGAGGACGCTCCTACAATGAGCAGTTCTTC. Translation: CASSLASGGRSYNEQFF.

This chain links TRBV11-2 with TRBJ1-2, with 7 nucleotides matching TRBD1. Losses at the gene ends were 3 bases for V and 4 bases for J; bases not matched to a gene: 5. This CDR3 comprises 14 residues. Germline CDR1 and CDR2: SGHAT and FQNNGV. In nucleotides, the CDR3 is TGTGCCAGCAGCTTCGTGACAGGGCTCTATGGCTACACCTTC. Residues: CASSFVTGLYGYTF.